This is a list of T cell receptor beta chains from one sample in a study of response to subunit inactivated influenza vaccine. In TCRdb, the RT-PCR reads were re-called with MiXCR into one record per CDR3 protein. The sample holds 860,000 or so distinct CDR3 sequences, 21% seen once. This sample comprised PBMCs from blood, obtained 5 to 6 days after vaccination. Source of these receptors: a man aged 50 to 60 who received an inactivated influenza vaccine. Each CDR3 is given without its conserved first and last residue. The order of the fields is D gene, clone size, V gene, CDR3 protein. A D gene is named only where the DNA matches it firmly. The listing skips clone size in some rows; elsewhere it reads once, few, many or a size class.

NA few TRBV24-1 ATSLRGHQPQH
TRBD2 NA TRBV7-9 ASSGLATDTQY
NA NA TRBV7-9 ASSKQGYSSSYNEQF
TRBD2 NA TRBV4-3 ASSQVMSGSYEQY
TRBD2 NA TRBV7-9 ASSPSGGPHYEQY
TRBD1 few TRBV5-6 ASDNRGLSETQY
NA NA TRBV7-2 ASSLAGQGVTGELF
NA NA TRBV20-1 SAPGEAKRPGGTQY
NA NA TRBV12-3/TRBV12-4 ASSQYTQY
TRBD1 few TRBV24-1 ATSDLTGASYNEQF
TRBD1 few TRBV6-5 ASSSWGTGYGANVLT
NA NA TRBV7-8 ASSNPEGSAF
NA few TRBV28 ASRGGMTAHYEQY
NA few TRBV12-3/TRBV12-4 ASSSGLVQH
TRBD1 NA TRBV28 ASSGTALSGANVLT
NA many TRBV5-1 ASSLAGDADTQY
NA few TRBV12-3/TRBV12-4 ASSPGPEAEAF
TRBD1 few TRBV18 ASSQTGASYEQY
NA NA TRBV7-3 ASSLSPDYTQY
TRBD2 NA TRBV7-8 ASSPLAGVQETQY
TRBD2 few TRBV20-1 SARGTSGPSSYNEQF
NA few TRBV7-2 ASSFRGLPDTQY
NA NA TRBV7-3 ASSDNRDTQY
TRBD1 NA TRBV7-8 ASSPRTGTGEKLF
NA few TRBV20-1 SAGSAYEQY
TRBD2 few TRBV7-2 ASSLGSGPSGGTQY
TRBD1 NA TRBV4-2 ASSQGKTGFGDTQY
NA few TRBV20-1 SATGTLIRETQY
NA few TRBV14 ASSQVVWGPPRNTEAF
NA NA TRBV18 ASSPRYTGELF
NA few TRBV15 ATSTPGAASYNEQF
TRBD2 NA TRBV9 ASSQQGNLGLVVYPYNEQF
NA few TRBV28 ASSYRGAGETQY
NA NA TRBV3-1 ASSQLAYSTDTQY
NA NA TRBV29-1 SVDPGETQY
TRBD1 few TRBV5-1 ASSLEGGSDYGYT
NA NA TRBV20-1 SAKAGGLVYGYT